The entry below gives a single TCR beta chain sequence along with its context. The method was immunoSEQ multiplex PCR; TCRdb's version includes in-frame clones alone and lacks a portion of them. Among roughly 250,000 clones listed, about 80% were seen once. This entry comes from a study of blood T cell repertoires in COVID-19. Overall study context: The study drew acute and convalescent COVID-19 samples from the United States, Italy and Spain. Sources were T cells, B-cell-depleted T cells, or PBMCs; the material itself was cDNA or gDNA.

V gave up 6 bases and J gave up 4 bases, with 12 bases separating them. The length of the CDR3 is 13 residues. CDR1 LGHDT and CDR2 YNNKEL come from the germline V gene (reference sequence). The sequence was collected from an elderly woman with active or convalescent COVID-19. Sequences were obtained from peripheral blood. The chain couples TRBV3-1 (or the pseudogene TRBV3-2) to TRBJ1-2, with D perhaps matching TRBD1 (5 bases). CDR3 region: CASSGAISYGYTF. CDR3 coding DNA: TGTGCCAGCAGTGGGGCCATATCCTATGGCTACACCTTC.